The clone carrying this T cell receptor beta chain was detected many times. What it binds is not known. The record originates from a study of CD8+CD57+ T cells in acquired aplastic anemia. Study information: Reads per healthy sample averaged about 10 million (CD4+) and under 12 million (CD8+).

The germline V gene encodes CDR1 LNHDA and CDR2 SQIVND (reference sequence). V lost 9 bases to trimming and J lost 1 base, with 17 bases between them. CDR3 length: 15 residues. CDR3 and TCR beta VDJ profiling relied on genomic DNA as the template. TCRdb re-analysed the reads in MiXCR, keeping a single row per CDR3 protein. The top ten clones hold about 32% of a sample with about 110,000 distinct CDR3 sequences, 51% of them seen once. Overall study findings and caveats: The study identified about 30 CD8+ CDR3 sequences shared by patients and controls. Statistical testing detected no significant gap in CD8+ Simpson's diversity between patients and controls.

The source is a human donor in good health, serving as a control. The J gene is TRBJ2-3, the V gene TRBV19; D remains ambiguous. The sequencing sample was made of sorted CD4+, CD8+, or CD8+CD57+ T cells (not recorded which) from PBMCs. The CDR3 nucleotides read TGTGCCAGCAAACCCTCGTCCGATGGCACAGATACGCAGTATTTT. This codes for CASKPSSDGTDTQYF.